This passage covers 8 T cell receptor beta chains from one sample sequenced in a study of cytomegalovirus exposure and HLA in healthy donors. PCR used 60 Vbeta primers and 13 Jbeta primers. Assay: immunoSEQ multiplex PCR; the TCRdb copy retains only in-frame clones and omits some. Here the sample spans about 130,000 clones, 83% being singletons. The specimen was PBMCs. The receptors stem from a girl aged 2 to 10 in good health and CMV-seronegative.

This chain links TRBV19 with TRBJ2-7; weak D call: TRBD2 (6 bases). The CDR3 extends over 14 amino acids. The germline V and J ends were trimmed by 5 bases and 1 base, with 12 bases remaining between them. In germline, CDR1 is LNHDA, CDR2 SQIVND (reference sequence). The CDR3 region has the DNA TGTGCCAGTAGTTACCGGGACTCTTCCTACGAGCAGTACTTC. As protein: CASSYRDSSYEQYF.

CDR3 residues: CSAAGSENIQYF. Written as DNA, the CDR3 is TGCAGCGCCGCAGGGTCTGAAAACATTCAGTACTTC. This rearrangement joins TRBV29-1 to TRBJ2-4, with D perhaps TRBD1 (5 bases). Germline V CDR1 and CDR2: SQVTM, ANQGSEA. This CDR3 is built from 12 residues. The V end lost 7 bases, the J end lost 5 bases, and 12 bases lay between the germline ends.

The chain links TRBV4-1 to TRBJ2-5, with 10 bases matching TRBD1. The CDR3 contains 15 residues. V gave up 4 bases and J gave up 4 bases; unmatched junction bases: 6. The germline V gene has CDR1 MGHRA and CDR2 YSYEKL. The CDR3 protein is CASSLGRDRGETQYF. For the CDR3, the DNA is TGCGCCAGCAGCCTAGGCCGGGACAGGGGAGAGACCCAGTACTTC.

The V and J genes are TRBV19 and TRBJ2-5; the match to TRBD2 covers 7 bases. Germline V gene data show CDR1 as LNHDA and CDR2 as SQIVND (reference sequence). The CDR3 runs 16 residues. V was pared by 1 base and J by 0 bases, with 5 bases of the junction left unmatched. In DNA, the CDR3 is TGTGCCAGTAGTATAGGTGGGAGGGGACACCAAGAGACCCAGTACTTC. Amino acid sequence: CASSIGGRGHQETQYF.

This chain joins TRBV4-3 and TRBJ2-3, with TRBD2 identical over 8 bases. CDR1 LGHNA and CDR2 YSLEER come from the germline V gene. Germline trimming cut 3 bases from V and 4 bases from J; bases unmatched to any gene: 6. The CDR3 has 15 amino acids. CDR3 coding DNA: TGCGCCAGCAGCCACGGAGCGGGGGATCCAGATACGCAGTATTTT. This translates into CASSHGAGDPDTQYF.

As DNA, the CDR3 is TGTGCCTGGTTGACAGGGTCTAACGAGCAGTACTTC. This codes for CAWLTGSNEQYF. This chain uses TRBV30 with TRBJ2-7; 7 nucleotides align to TRBD1. V trimming: 5 bases; J trimming: 5 bases; junction bases outside the gene matches: 6. This CDR3 is 12 amino acids long. Germline V gene lookup returns CDR1 GTSNPN and CDR2 SVGIG (reference sequence).

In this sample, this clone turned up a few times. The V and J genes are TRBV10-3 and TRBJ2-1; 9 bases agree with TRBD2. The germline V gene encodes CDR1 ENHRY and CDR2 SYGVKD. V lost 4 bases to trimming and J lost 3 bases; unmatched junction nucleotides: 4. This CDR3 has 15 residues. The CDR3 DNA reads TGTGCCATCAGTGCCGGGACTAGCAGCTACAATGAGCAGTTCTTC. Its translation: CAISAGTSSYNEQFF.

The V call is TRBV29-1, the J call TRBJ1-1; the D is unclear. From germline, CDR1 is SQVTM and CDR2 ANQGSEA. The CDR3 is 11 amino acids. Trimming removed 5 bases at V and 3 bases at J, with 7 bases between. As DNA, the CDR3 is TGCAGCGTTTCCATGTACACTGAAGCTTTCTTT. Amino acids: CSVSMYTEAFF.